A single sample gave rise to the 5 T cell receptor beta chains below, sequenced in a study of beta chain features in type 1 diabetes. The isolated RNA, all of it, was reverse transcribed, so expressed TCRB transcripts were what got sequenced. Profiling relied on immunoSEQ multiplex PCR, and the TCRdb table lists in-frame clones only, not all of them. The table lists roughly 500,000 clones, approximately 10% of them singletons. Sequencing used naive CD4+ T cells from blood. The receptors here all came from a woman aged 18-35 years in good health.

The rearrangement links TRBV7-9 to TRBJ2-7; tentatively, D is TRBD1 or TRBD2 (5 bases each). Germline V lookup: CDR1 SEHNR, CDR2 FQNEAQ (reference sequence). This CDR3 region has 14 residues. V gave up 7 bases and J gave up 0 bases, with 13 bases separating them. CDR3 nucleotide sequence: TGTGCCAGCACAACGGGGACGTTCTCCTACGAGCAGTACTTC. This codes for CASTTGTFSYEQYF.

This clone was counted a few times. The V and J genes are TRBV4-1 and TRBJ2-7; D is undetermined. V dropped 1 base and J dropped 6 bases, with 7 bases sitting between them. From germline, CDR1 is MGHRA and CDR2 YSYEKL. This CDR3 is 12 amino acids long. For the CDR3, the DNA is TGCGCCAGCAGCCAAGTGCGGTCCGAGCAGTACGTC. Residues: CASSQVRSEQYV.

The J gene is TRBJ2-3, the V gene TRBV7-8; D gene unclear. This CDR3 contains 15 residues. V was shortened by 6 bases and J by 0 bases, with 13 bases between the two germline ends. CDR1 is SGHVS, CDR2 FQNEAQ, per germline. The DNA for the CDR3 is TGTGCCAGCAGACGCCGAGGACCTAGCACAGATACGCAGTATTTT. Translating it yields CASRRRGPSTDTQYF.

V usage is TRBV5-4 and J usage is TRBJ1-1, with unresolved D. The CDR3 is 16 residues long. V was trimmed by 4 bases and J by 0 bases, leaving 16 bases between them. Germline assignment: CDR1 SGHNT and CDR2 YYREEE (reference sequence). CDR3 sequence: CASSPNVGVMNTEAFF. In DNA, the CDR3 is TGTGCCAGCAGCCCTAATGTGGGAGTCATGAACACTGAAGCTTTCTTT.

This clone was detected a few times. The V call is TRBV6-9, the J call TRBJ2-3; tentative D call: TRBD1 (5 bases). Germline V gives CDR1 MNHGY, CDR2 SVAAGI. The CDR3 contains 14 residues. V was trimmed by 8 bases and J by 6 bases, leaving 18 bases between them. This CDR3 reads CASAPRVELDTQYF. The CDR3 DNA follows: TGTGCCAGCGCCCCCAGGGTCGAATTGGATACGCAGTATTTT.